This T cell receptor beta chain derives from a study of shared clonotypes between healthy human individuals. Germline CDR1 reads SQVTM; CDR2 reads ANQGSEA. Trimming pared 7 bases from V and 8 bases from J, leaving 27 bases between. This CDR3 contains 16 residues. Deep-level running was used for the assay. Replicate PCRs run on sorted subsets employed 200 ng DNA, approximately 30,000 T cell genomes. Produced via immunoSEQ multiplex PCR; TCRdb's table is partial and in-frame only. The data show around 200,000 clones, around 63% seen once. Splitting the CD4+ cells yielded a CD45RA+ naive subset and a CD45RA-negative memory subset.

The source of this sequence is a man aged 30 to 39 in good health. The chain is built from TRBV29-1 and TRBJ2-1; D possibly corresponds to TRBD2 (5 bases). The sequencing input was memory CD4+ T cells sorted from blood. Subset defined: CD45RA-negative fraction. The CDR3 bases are TGCAGCGCCAAAGAGGGCCTAGTTATGGTGGAGGATGAGCAGTTCTTC. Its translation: CSAKEGLVMVEDEQFF.